Listed below are T cell receptor beta chains from one sample, sequenced in a study of blood T cell repertoires in COVID-19. Sequenced by immunoSEQ multiplex PCR; TCRdb stores in-frame clones only, minus some. Among around 250,000 clones listed, roughly 85% were seen once. Sample: peripheral blood. Receptor source: a man between 60 and 70 years old who had recovered from COVID-19. Both conserved end residues are part of each CDR3. Fields, in order: clone size, V gene, J gene, CDR3 protein. Clone size is not always given. Where it is, it says once, few, many or a class for expanded clones.

once	TRBV13	TRBJ2-1	CASSLPPDRGYNEQFF
-	TRBV2	TRBJ2-2	CASSEITAATGELFF
-	TRBV19	TRBJ2-7	CASSISFRAYEQYF
-	TRBV28	TRBJ1-2	CASSFPGQGSDYGYTF
-	TRBV6-5	TRBJ2-3	CASTPPIGDTQYF
-	TRBV2	TRBJ2-1	CASNSLASGNNKQFF
few	TRBV6-6	TRBJ1-6	CASSATESSPLHF
many	TRBV7-8	TRBJ2-7	CASSLLGQGTYEQYF
few	TRBV6-2/TRBV6-3	TRBJ2-1	CASSSTGRSGEQFF
few	TRBV19	TRBJ2-2	CASRTTGTGELFF
-	TRBV27	TRBJ1-3	CASSSSRDREVLSGNTIYF
-	TRBV14	TRBJ2-1	CASSQATSGYYNEQFF
-	TRBV10-3	TRBJ1-5	CAISETTGYQPQHF
-	TRBV19	TRBJ1-6	CASKGQGDNSPLHF